This T cell receptor (beta chain) was captured by sequencing in a study of somatic mutations in cytotoxic T cells in rheumatoid arthritis (dated by TCRdb to about 2017). Background for the entire study: Patient peripheral blood (approximately 30 ml EDTA) was drawn right after diagnosis and before any treatment started. Some V beta antibody-stained T-cell populations were flow-sorted on a FACSAria II or Sony SH800 at nearly 100% purity, and sorted V beta1+ cells also underwent TCRB sequencing. To characterize clonality, the study used TCRB deep sequencing while asking whether somatic mutations are carried by expanded CD8+ T-cell clones in newly diagnosed, untreated rheumatoid arthritis. TCRB deep sequencing covered roughly 60 patients with rheumatoid arthritis along with some 22 healthy controls. Median age was essentially the same in the patient group and the control group.

In the case of this clone: The antigen it binds to is not known. Base qualities were left out, and no much larger clone turns up one base away.

The immunoSEQ assay was applied to genomic DNA for TCRB CDR3 sequencing. The authors processed their data as follows. When patient CD8+ clones exceeding 1% were checked against published virus-specific TCRB sequences, only a few matched. The analyses included only productive TCRB rearrangements. Clonality was calculated as a Shannon entropy-based productive clonality index, and a clone was defined by a unique TCRB CDR3 sequence. The template counts of each clone relative to the total templates per sample were used to calculate repertoire overlap between two samples. A correlation with a Spearman r of 0.61 was found between V-gene usage by flow cytometry and V-gene usage by TCRB sequencing. The source is immuneACCESS, and TCRdb retained only in-frame sequences with V and J called. Part of the clones is not carried over; for the studies checked, unresolved V genes explain less than half of this, and the remainder is unexplained. V, J and clone size derive from that table, while D and trimming were established from the DNA sequence. Here the sample has fewer than 9,500 clones; roughly 85% occur a single time. Of the sample, roughly 36% is held by the ten largest clones.

CD4+ and CD8+ cells were isolated by positive magnetic bead selection on an AutoMACS, and purity was checked by flow cytometry. A TCR V beta antibody panel was used in flow cytometry to screen first for clonal expansions, which were then characterized by TCRB deep sequencing of sorted CD8+ fractions. Peripheral blood mononuclear cells were obtained using density gradient separation with Ficoll-Paque PLUS. Using Nucleospin Tissue or Tissue XS kits, DNA was extracted from CD4-enriched, CD8-enriched or PBMC samples, with quantification by a Qubit 2.0 fluorometer. Study-level results and caveats: CD8+ T-cell clonality in rheumatoid arthritis patients was not significantly different from that in age-matched healthy controls. The slight TRBV07 underrepresentation in patients was not adjusted for multiple comparisons. It was unknown which antigens the expanded CD8+ clones targeted, and their absence from virus-specific databases did not exclude viral specificity. CD8+ clonality increased with age in patients (Spearman r of about 0.49) but not in healthy controls. The largest CD8+ clone made up more than 20% of CD8+ cells in about an eighth of the roughly 65 patients, and blood and synovial fluid shared several identical CD8+ TCRB sequences.

CDR1 and CDR2 were assigned from the germline V gene as KGHSY and FQNENV. V is clipped by 0 bases and J by 4 bases, and the sequence between their germline boundaries is 12 bases long. The cysteine opens and the phenylalanine closes a CDR3 of 15 amino acids. This entry keeps only the CDR3 DNA: 45 bases, framed from base 1. The rearrangement joined TRBV16 to TRBJ1-2; 5 matching bases give a weak D call of TRBD1. This TCR was sampled from an adult with rheumatoid arthritis. Sample: CD8+ T cells sorted from blood. The bases are TGTGCCAGCAGCCAATCGGGCAGGGACTTCTATGGCTACACCTTC. Its translation reads: CASSQSGRDFYGYTF.